This T cell receptor beta chain originates from a study of T-cell reconstitution after alpha-beta-depleted transplantation in children. A word on this clonotype: Antigen: not known.

It was with unique molecular identifiers that the TCRbeta library was prepared. One entry per CDR3 protein results from TCRdb running MiXCR on the PCR reads. Of around 50,000 distinct CDR3 sequences listed, about 50% are singletons. With V trimmed by 5 bases and J by 6 bases, 10 bases remained unmatched. Germline V gives CDR1 DFQATT, CDR2 SNEGSKA (reference sequence). The CDR3 is 16 residues long. Regarding the study as a whole: Expanded graft clones, several hundred of them, were reportedly the source of alpha-beta T cells about two months after transplant. At day 60, the high TCRbeta diversity found in some patients originated from recipient T cells and thymic progenitors that had survived. Hyperexpanded clones declined; after one year, newly produced T cells mostly supplied diversity.

The rearrangement links TRBV20-1 to TRBJ2-1; TRBD2 matches 13 bases. The clonotype comes from a boy younger than two with SCID, due to receive a stem cell transplant. Sequencing used peripheral blood, obtained before TCRalphabeta/CD19-depleted stem cell transplant. The CDR3 DNA is TGCAGTGCTGGCTTACTAGCGGGGGGGCCGCGCAATGAGCAGTTCTTC. Its protein is CSAGLLAGGPRNEQFF.